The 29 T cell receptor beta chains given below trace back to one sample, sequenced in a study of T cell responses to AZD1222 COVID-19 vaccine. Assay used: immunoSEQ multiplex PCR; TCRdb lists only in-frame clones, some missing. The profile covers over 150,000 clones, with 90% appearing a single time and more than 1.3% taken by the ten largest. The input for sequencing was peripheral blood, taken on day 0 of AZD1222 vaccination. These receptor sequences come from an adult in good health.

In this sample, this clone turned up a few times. CDR3 bases: TGCGCCAGCAGCAGGGGGGACCGTGACCTCTATGGCTACACCTTC. This codes for CASSRGDRDLYGYTF. This rearrangement joins TRBV5-1 to TRBJ1-2; D may be TRBD1 (6 bases). The CDR3 loop spans 15 amino acids. Germline CDR1 reads SGHRS; CDR2 reads YFSETQ. The V end was cut by 4 bases, the J end by 4 bases, with 17 bases between.

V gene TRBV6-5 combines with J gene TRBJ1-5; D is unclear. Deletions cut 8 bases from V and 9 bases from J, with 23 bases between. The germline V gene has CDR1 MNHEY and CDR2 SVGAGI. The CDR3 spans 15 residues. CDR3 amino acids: CASRKHPYLRGPQHF. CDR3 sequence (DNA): TGTGCCAGCCGTAAGCACCCTTATCTCCGAGGGCCCCAGCATTTT.

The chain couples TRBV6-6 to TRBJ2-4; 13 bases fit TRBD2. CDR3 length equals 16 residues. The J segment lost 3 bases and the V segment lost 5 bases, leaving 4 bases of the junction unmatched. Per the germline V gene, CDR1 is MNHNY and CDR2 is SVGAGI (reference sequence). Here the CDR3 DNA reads TGTGCCAGCAGTCCCCGGACTAGCGGGGGCAAAAACATTCAGTACTTC. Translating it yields CASSPRTSGGKNIQYF.

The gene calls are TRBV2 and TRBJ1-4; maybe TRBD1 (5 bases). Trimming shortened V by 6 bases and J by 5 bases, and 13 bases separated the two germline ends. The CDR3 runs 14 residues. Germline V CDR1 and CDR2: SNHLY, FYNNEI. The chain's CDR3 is CASSPGNTNEKLFF. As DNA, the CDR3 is TGTGCCAGCAGCCCAGGGAACACCAATGAAAAACTGTTTTTT.

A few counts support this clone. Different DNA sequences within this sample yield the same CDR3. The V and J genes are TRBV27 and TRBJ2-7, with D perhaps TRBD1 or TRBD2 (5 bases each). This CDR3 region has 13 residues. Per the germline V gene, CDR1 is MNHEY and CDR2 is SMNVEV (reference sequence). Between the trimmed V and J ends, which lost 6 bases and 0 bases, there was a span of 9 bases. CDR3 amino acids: CASSSGASYEQYF. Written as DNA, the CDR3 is TGTGCCAGCAGCTCCGGGGCCTCCTACGAGCAGTACTTC.

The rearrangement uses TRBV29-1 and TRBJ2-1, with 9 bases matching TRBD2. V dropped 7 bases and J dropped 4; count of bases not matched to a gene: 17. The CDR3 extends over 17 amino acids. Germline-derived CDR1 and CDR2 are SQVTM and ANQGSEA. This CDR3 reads CSARLAGGHSSYNEQFF. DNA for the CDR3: TGCAGCGCCCGACTGGCGGGGGGGCACAGTTCATACAATGAGCAGTTCTTC.

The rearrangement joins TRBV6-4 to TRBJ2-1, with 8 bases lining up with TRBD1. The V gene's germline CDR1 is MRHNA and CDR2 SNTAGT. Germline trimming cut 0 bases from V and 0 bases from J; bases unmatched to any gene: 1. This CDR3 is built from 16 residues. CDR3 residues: CASSDSDRGSYNEQFF. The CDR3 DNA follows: TGTGCCAGCAGTGACTCTGACAGGGGCTCCTACAATGAGCAGTTCTTC.

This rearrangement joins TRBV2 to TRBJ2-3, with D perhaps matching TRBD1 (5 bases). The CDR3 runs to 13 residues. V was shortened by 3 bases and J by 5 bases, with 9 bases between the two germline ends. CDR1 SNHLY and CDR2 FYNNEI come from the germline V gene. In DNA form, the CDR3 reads TGTGCCAGCAGTGAGCAGGGTGGAGATACGCAGTATTTT. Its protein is CASSEQGGDTQYF.

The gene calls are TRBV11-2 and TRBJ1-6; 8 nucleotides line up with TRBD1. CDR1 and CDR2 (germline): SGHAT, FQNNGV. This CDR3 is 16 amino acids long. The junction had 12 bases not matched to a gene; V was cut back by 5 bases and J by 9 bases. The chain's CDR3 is CASSARQGRSASPLHF. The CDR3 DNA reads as TGTGCCAGCAGCGCACGACAGGGGCGTTCGGCTTCACCCCTCCACTTT.

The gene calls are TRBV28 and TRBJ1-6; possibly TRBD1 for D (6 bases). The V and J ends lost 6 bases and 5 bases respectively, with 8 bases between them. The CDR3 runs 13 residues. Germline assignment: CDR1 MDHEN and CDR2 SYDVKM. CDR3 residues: CASRGTHNSPLHF. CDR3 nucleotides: TGTGCCAGCAGGGGGACACATAATTCACCCCTCCACTTT.

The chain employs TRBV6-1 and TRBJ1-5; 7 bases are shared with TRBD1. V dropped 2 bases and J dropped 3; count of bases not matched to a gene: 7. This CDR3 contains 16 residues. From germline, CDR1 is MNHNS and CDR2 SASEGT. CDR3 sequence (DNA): TGTGCCAGCAGTGAACTACACAGGGGCTTCAATCAGCCCCAGCATTTT. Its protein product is CASSELHRGFNQPQHF.

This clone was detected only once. The CDR3 DNA is TGTGCCACCAGCAGAGCTGCCCCAGGGGATGGCTACACCTTC. Translated, it gives CATSRAAPGDGYTF. This chain links TRBV15 with TRBJ1-2, with D possibly being TRBD1 (6 bases). Trimming took off 1 base at V and 6 bases at J, with 12 bases between the two ends. Germline loops: CDR1 LNHNV, CDR2 YYDKDF (reference sequence). CDR3 length: 14 amino acids.

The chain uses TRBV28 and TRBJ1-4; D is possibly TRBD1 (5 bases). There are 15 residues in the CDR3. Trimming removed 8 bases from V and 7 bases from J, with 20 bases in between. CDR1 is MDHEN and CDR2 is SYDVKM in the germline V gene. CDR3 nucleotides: TGTGCCAGCTCTGCACTGGGGGACTGGGCTGAAAAACTGTTTTTT. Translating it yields CASSALGDWAEKLFF.

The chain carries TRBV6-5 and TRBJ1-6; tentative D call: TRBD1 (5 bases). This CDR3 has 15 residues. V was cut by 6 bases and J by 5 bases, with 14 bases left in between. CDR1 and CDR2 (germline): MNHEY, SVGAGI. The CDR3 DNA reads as TGTGCCAGCAGCGAGAGGGTGGGGGATAATTCACCCCTCCACTTT. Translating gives CASSERVGDNSPLHF.

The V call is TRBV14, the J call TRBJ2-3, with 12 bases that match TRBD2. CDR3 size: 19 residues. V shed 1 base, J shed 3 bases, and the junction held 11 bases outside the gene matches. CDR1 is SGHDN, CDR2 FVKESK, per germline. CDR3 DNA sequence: TGTGCCAGCAGCCAAGCCCCTAGGACTAGCGGGGAGTTTACAGATACGCAGTATTTT. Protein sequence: CASSQAPRTSGEFTDTQYF.

CDR3 loop: CASSLEQGLTEAFF. CDR3 coding DNA: TGCGCCAGCAGCTTGGAACAGGGACTCACTGAAGCTTTCTTT. This chain connects TRBV5-1 to TRBJ1-1, with D possibly being TRBD1 (6 bases). Germline V gives CDR1 SGHRS, CDR2 YFSETQ. Trimming stripped 0 bases from V and 4 bases from J, with 10 bases between. The CDR3 covers 14 residues.

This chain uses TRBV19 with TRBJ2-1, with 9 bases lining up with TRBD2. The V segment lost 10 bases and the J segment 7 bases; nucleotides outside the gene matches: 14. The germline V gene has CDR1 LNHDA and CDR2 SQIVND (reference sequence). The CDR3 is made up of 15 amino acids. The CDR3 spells CATQAGGGAGNEQFF. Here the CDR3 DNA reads TGTGCCACTCAAGCGGGCGGGGGGGCCGGTAATGAGCAGTTCTTC.

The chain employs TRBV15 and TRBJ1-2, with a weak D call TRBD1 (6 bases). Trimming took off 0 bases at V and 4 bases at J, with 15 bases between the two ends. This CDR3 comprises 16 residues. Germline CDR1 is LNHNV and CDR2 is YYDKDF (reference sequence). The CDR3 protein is CATSREDKAGAYGYTF. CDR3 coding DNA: TGTGCCACCAGCAGAGAAGATAAGGCAGGGGCCTATGGCTACACCTTC. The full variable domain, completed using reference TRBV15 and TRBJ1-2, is DAMVIQNPRYQVTQFGKPVTLSCSQTLNHNVMYWYQQKSSQAPKLLFHYYDKDFNNEADTPDNFQSRRPNTSFCFLDIRSPGLGDTAMYLCATSREDKAGAYGYTFGSGTRLTVV.

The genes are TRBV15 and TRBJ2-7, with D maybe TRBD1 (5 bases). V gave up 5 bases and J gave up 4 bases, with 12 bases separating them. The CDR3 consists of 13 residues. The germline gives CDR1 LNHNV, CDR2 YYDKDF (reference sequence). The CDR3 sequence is CATSEDIMYEQYF. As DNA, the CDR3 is TGTGCCACCAGCGAGGACATTATGTACGAGCAGTACTTC.

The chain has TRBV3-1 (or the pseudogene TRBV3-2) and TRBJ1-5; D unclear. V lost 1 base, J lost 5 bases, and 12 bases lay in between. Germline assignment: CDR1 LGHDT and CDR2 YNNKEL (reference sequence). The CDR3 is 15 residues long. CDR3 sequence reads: CASSQGLGRYQPQHF. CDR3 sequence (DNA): TGTGCCAGCAGCCAAGGGCTGGGCCGCTATCAGCCCCAGCATTTT.

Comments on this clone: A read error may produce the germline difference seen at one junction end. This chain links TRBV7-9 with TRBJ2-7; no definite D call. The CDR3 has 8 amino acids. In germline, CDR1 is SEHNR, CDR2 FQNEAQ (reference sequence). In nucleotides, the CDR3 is TGTGCCAGCAGCCCCACCGGATTC. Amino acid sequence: CASSPTGF.

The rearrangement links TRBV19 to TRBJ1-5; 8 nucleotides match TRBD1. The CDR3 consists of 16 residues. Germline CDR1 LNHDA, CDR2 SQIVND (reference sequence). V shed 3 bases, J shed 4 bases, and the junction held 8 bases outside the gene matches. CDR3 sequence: CASSIGSTGENQPQHF. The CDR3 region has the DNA TGTGCCAGTAGTATTGGGTCGACAGGGGAAAATCAGCCCCAGCATTTT.

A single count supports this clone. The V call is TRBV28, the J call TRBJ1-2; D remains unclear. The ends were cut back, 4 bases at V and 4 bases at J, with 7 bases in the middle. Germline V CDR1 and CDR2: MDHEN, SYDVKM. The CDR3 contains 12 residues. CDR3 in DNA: TGTGCCAGCAGTTGGTCCGCCTATGGCTACACCTTC. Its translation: CASSWSAYGYTF.

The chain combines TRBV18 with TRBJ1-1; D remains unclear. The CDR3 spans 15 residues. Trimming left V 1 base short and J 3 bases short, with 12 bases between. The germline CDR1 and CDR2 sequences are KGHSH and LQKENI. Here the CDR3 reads CASSPRQGRDTEAFF. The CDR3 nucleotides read TGTGCCAGCTCACCACGGCAAGGACGGGACACTGAAGCTTTCTTT.

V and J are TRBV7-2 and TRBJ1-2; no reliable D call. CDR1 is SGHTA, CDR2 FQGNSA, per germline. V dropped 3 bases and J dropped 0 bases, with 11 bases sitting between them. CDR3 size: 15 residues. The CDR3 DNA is TGTGCCAGCAGCTTGATGAAGGGATCTAACTATGGCTACACCTTC. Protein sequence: CASSLMKGSNYGYTF.

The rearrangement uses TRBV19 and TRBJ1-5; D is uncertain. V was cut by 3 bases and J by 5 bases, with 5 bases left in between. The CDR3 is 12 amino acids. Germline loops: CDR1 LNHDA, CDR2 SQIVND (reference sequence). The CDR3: CASSMRDQPQHF. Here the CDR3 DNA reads TGTGCCAGTAGTATGAGAGATCAGCCCCAGCATTTT. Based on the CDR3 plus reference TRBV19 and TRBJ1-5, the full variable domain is DGGITQSPKYLFRKEGQNVTLSCEQNLNHDAMYWYRQDPGQGLRLIYYSQIVNDFQKGDIAEGYSVSREKKESFPLTVTSAQKNPTAFYLCASSMRDQPQHFGDGTRLSIL.

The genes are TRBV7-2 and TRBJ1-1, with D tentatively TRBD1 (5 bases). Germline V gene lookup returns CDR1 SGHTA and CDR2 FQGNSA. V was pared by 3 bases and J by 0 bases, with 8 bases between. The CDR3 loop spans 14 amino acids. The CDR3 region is CASSFGTVNTEAFF. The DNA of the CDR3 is TGTGCCAGCAGCTTCGGGACCGTGAACACTGAAGCTTTCTTT.

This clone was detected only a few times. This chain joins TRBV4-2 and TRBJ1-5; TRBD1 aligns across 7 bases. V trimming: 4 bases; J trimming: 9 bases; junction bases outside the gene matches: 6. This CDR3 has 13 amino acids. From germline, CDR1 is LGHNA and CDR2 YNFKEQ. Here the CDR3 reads CASSPRQGGPQHF. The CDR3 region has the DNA TGTGCCAGCAGCCCGCGACAGGGAGGGCCCCAGCATTTT.

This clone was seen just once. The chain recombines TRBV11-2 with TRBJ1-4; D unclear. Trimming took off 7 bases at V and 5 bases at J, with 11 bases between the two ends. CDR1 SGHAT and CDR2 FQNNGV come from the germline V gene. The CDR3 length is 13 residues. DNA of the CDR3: TGTGCCAGCAAAAGACCGTCAAATGAAAAACTGTTTTTT. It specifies CASKRPSNEKLFF.